This record covers a single TCR beta chain. The data are from a study of cytotoxic CD8 clonotypes in ibrutinib-treated CLL. The overall study: Collecting the response samples happened after a median around twelve months of treatment, with a range of 6 to 36.

Trimming took off 7 bases at V and 3 bases at J, with 0 bases between the two ends. Germline values: CDR1 DFQATT, CDR2 SNEGSKA (reference sequence). This CDR3 is built from 8 residues. TCR beta libraries used approximately 2.2 micrograms of DNA from cryopreserved PBMCs. Libraries were prepared by immunoSEQ multiplex PCR; TCRdb keeps only in-frame clonotypes and omits some of them. The table lists some 200,000 clones, more than 70% of them singletons. The chain links TRBV20-1 to TRBJ2-5; no firm D call. The input for sequencing was PBMCs, taken after 12 months of ibrutinib treatment. The source of this sequence is a human donor with chronic lymphocytic leukemia. The CDR3 DNA is TGCAGTGAAGAGACCCAGTACTTC. Its translation is CSEETQYF.